This passage covers 3 T cell receptor beta chains from one sample sequenced in a study of PD-1 blockade in classical Hodgkin lymphoma. Clones were sequenced by immunoSEQ multiplex PCR, and TCRdb holds only the in-frame ones, with some missing. This table holds some 48,000 clones, roughly three quarters found once. Time point meaning: cycle 4 day 1 (C4D1), after 6 weeks of nivolumab. Every single patient, without exception, relapsed after autologous stem cell transplantation, and brentuximab vedotin exposure varied. The sample consisted of peripheral blood mononuclear cells (PBMCs), taken before the fourth cycle of nivolumab. These receptors came from a human donor with classical Hodgkin lymphoma.

The CDR3 nucleotides are TGTGCCAGCTCGGAGGGGAGCCTGAACACTGAAGCTTTCTTT. This translates into CASSEGSLNTEAFF. The chain has TRBV18 and TRBJ1-1; weak D call: TRBD1 (5 bases). The germline CDR1 and CDR2 sequences are KGHSH and LQKENI. Trimming removed 6 bases at V and 0 bases at J, with 11 bases between. This CDR3 is built from 14 residues. Filled out from reference TRBV18 and TRBJ1-1, the complete variable domain reads NAGVMQNPRHLVRRRGQEARLRCSPMKGHSHVYWYRQLPEEGLKFMVYLQKENIIDESGMPKERFSAEFPKEGPSILRIQQVVRGDSAAYFCASSEGSLNTEAFFGQGTRLTVV.

The V call is TRBV29-1, the J call TRBJ1-2; TRBD1 matches at 9 bases. Germline-derived CDR1 and CDR2 are SQVTM and ANQGSEA. The CDR3 has 13 residues. Trimming at V came to 7 bases and at J to 0 bases, leaving 3 bases not matched to a gene. The CDR3 protein is CSEGTGPNYGYTF. The CDR3 bases are TGCAGCGAGGGGACAGGGCCTAACTATGGCTACACCTTC.

This clone has only a few counts. The CDR3 bases are TGTGCCAGCGCCCCCAAAAACACTTTCTCCTATAATTCACCCCTCCACTTT. Translating gives CASAPKNTFSYNSPLHF. The chain employs TRBV9 and TRBJ1-6; D not certain. Trimming took off 7 bases at V and 0 bases at J, with 17 bases between the two ends. Germline V gene sequence: CDR1 SGDLS, CDR2 YYNGEE. There are 17 residues in the CDR3.